This T cell receptor beta chain was documented in a study of monozygotic twins with inflammatory bowel disease. Findings of the study overall: Individual T cell subtypes were not distinguishable.

As regards this clonotype: The antigen remains undetermined.

Germline V gives CDR1 SGHDN, CDR2 FVKESK. The CDR3 length is 15 residues. Every TCR library drew on about 4,000 ng of total RNA. cDNA for each sample came from eight separate reactions. Each UMI, carrying a 6-nucleotide sample barcode, came from template switching. Using the 5' RACE reads, TCRdb records one entry per CDR3 protein without DNA. In all, the sample yields fewer than 350,000 distinct CDR3 sequences. The rearrangement uses TRBV14 and TRBJ1-3. The TCR was taken from a human donor with ulcerative colitis or Crohn's disease, or a healthy co-twin of an affected twin (not recorded which). The specimen was blood. The CDR3 spells CASSRGGLSGNTIYF.